This T cell receptor beta chain was identified in a study of Graves' ophthalmopathy and Graves' hyperthyroidism. Study-wide results and caveats: Ophthalmopathy progression predictions by the model showed 72.22% specificity and over 60% sensitivity. Most thyroid clonotypes expanded beyond 0.001 frequency were also found in blood. A model of 13 signatures distinguished ophthalmopathy from stable hyperthyroidism at 87.88% sensitivity and about 80% specificity.

This clonotype came up many times. The antigen is unknown. RNA transcripts were the source from which TCR beta CDR3 regions were amplified. An opening RT-PCR round employed HTBI primers and preceded a second-round multiplex PCR. TCRdb used MiXCR to reprocess the multiplex PCR reads, holding one entry per CDR3 protein. In the table there are around 1.1 million distinct CDR3 sequences, about 36% of which are singletons. Each hyperthyroidism patient was newly diagnosed, with under 2 months' duration, and aged 18 to 65. Germline V lookup: CDR1 WSHSY, CDR2 SAAADI. With 6 bases clipped from V and 0 bases from J, the junction kept 1 base outside the gene matches. This CDR3 comprises 14 residues.

Sequences were obtained from peripheral blood or thyroid tissue (not recorded which). The clonotype originates from an adult man with Graves' hyperthyroidism. The chain is built from TRBV10-2 and TRBJ1-4, with TRBD1 identical over 7 bases. The CDR3 DNA reads as TGCGCCAGCAGGGGACAGCCAACTAATGAAAAACTGTTTTTT. Translating gives CASRGQPTNEKLFF.